The clone carrying this T cell receptor (beta chain) was seen a few times. No antigen is known for it. One entry per CDR3 protein results from TCRdb running MiXCR on the 5' RACE reads. Counted here are under 250,000 distinct CDR3 sequences, 8.5% to 9.5% occurring once; the ten biggest clones make up 20% to 25%. This entry belongs to a study of T-cell memory formation after mild COVID-19. On the study more broadly: The TCR clusters were mostly specific to one donor. Whole-study results and caveats: Those CD4+ clones that contracted were mainly in CM and EM (CD8+ ones in EMRA).

CDR1 SGHRS and CDR2 YFSETQ come from the germline V gene. Trimming at V came to 5 bases and at J to 5 bases, leaving 6 bases not matched to a gene. The CDR3 is 13 amino acids. This sequence joins TRBV5-1 and TRBJ2-5; 7 nucleotides line up with TRBD1. The receptor's source is a man between 18 and 35 years old who had mild COVID-19 (a few samples of this study predate the infection). Cell type and time point are not known. The sequenced sample was PBMCs or a T cell subset sorted from them (not recorded which). CDR3 region: CASSMSTGETQYF. CDR3 in DNA: TGCGCCAGCAGTATGTCGACAGGGGAGACCCAGTACTTC.